This is a list of T cell receptor beta chains from one sample in a study of Ad26.COV2.S vaccination and SARS-CoV-2 variants. Only in-frame clones appear in the TCRdb table, and some are missing; sequencing was by immunoSEQ multiplex PCR. This sample has a few hundred thousand clones, with roughly 91% found just once. The specimen comprised peripheral blood, sampled in a trial of Ad26.COV2.S vaccine versus placebo. These receptors originate from a person between 18 and 60 years old who received the Ad26.COV2.S COVID-19 vaccine or a placebo. Each CDR3 is given with its conserved first and last residue. A D gene is named only where the DNA matches it firmly. The size field is filled for only some rows; it gives once, few, many or a size class.

v_gene: TRBV9
j_gene: TRBJ2-3
d_gene: .
abundance: .
CDR3aa: CASTTGGVIRDFTDTQYF
CDR3nt: TGTGCCAGCACCACGGGCGGCGTTATAAGGGATTTCACAGATACGCAGTATTTT

v_gene: TRBV7-9
j_gene: TRBJ1-1
d_gene: .
abundance: once
CDR3aa: CASSPDAGRNTEAFF
CDR3nt: TGTGCCAGCAGCCCCGATGCCGGGAGGAACACTGAAGCTTTCTTT

v_gene: TRBV9
j_gene: TRBJ2-7
d_gene: .
abundance: .
CDR3aa: CASSVDPPTGEYEQYF
CDR3nt: TGTGCCAGCAGCGTAGACCCCCCAACCGGGGAGTACGAGCAGTACTTC

v_gene: TRBV7-9
j_gene: TRBJ1-1
d_gene: .
abundance: .
CDR3aa: CASSYVRDTEAFF
CDR3nt: TGTGCCAGCAGCTACGTACGGGACACTGAAGCTTTCTTT

v_gene: TRBV2
j_gene: TRBJ2-3
d_gene: TRBD2
abundance: .
CDR3aa: CASRRTSITDTQYF
CDR3nt: TGTGCCAGCAGGAGGACTAGCATCACAGATACGCAGTATTTT

v_gene: TRBV5-1
j_gene: TRBJ2-7
d_gene: .
abundance: .
CDR3aa: CASSLGQGKVYEQYF
CDR3nt: TGCGCCAGCAGCTTGGGGCAGGGTAAGGTCTACGAGCAGTACTTC

v_gene: TRBV10-3
j_gene: TRBJ2-1
d_gene: .
abundance: .
CDR3aa: CAISDLRGGEQFF
CDR3nt: TGTGCCATCAGTGATCTCAGGGGGGGCGAGCAGTTCTTC

v_gene: TRBV2
j_gene: TRBJ1-1
d_gene: TRBD1
abundance: .
CDR3aa: CASSDGQGNTEAFF
CDR3nt: TGTGCCAGCAGTGACGGACAGGGGAACACTGAAGCTTTCTTT

v_gene: TRBV9
j_gene: TRBJ2-5
d_gene: .
abundance: .
CDR3aa: CASSVGVGAGETQYF
CDR3nt: TGTGCCAGCAGCGTTGGGGTGGGCGCGGGTGAGACCCAGTACTTC

v_gene: TRBV6-4
j_gene: TRBJ2-5
d_gene: .
abundance: .
CDR3aa: CASSDPLPGEGQETQYF
CDR3nt: TGTGCCAGCAGTGACCCTCTACCAGGAGAGGGACAAGAGACCCAGTACTTC

v_gene: TRBV6-2/TRBV6-3
j_gene: TRBJ2-2
d_gene: .
abundance: .
CDR3aa: CASSYSIRRPDTGELFF
CDR3nt: TGTGCCAGCAGTTACTCGATTAGGAGGCCCGACACCGGGGAGCTGTTTTTT

v_gene: TRBV27
j_gene: TRBJ2-3
d_gene: .
abundance: .
CDR3aa: CASSLLGSRSTDTQYF
CDR3nt: TGTGCCAGCAGTTTACTGGGCTCCCGAAGCACAGATACGCAGTATTTT

v_gene: TRBV19
j_gene: TRBJ1-1
d_gene: TRBD1
abundance: .
CDR3aa: CASNYRGKTEAFF
CDR3nt: TGTGCCAGTAATTACAGGGGTAAAACTGAAGCTTTCTTT

v_gene: TRBV6-2/TRBV6-3
j_gene: TRBJ2-1
d_gene: .
abundance: .
CDR3aa: CASSFVRARDNEQFF
CDR3nt: TGTGCCAGCAGTTTCGTCCGGGCGCGCGACAATGAGCAGTTCTTC

v_gene: TRBV9
j_gene: TRBJ1-2
d_gene: TRBD1
abundance: once
CDR3aa: CASSPDRGNYGYTF
CDR3nt: TGTGCCAGCAGCCCCGACAGGGGGAACTATGGCTACACCTTC

v_gene: TRBV28
j_gene: TRBJ1-5
d_gene: .
abundance: .
CDR3aa: CASRGRLNQPQHF
CDR3nt: TGTGCCAGCAGGGGGCGATTGAATCAGCCCCAGCATTTT

v_gene: TRBV5-6
j_gene: TRBJ1-1
d_gene: .
abundance: once
CDR3aa: CASSFRRDNTEAFF
CDR3nt: TGTGCCAGCAGCTTTAGGCGGGACAACACTGAAGCTTTCTTT

v_gene: TRBV7-9
j_gene: TRBJ2-5
d_gene: .
abundance: .
CDR3aa: CASSSGTLQETQYF
CDR3nt: TGTGCCAGCAGCTCCGGGACATTACAAGAGACCCAGTACTTC

v_gene: TRBV2
j_gene: TRBJ1-2
d_gene: TRBD1
abundance: .
CDR3aa: CASSQDRGTSGYTF
CDR3nt: TGTGCCAGCAGCCAGGACAGGGGTACATCTGGCTACACCTTC

v_gene: TRBV11-2
j_gene: TRBJ1-5
d_gene: TRBD1
abundance: once
CDR3aa: CASSLGQGRGSSNQPQHF
CDR3nt: TGTGCCAGCAGCTTAGGACAGGGAAGGGGCTCGAGCAATCAGCCCCAGCATTTT

v_gene: TRBV9
j_gene: TRBJ1-4
d_gene: .
abundance: .
CDR3aa: CASSPPWGEEKLFF
CDR3nt: TGTGCCAGCAGCCCCCCCTGGGGGGAGGAAAAACTGTTTTTT

v_gene: TRBV7-6
j_gene: TRBJ2-1
d_gene: TRBD2
abundance: once
CDR3aa: CASSFELAGAQNEQFF
CDR3nt: TGTGCCAGCAGCTTCGAACTAGCGGGAGCACAAAATGAGCAGTTCTTC

v_gene: TRBV29-1
j_gene: TRBJ2-1
d_gene: TRBD1
abundance: .
CDR3aa: CSARSDRGQYNEQFF
CDR3nt: TGCAGCGCCCGATCGGACAGGGGGCAATACAATGAGCAGTTCTTC

v_gene: TRBV28
j_gene: TRBJ1-1
d_gene: .
abundance: .
CDR3aa: CAVTGPEAFF
CDR3nt: TGTGCCGTCACAGGGCCTGAAGCTTTCTTT

v_gene: TRBV19
j_gene: TRBJ1-4
d_gene: .
abundance: .
CDR3aa: CASSKNRRTFATNEKLFF
CDR3nt: TGTGCCAGTAGTAAGAACAGGAGAACCTTTGCAACTAATGAAAAACTGTTTTTT

v_gene: TRBV19
j_gene: TRBJ1-1
d_gene: .
abundance: .
CDR3aa: CASARRGGNTEAFF
CDR3nt: TGTGCCAGCGCCCGGAGAGGAGGGAACACTGAAGCTTTCTTT

v_gene: TRBV29-1
j_gene: TRBJ2-2
d_gene: .
abundance: .
CDR3aa: CSVEGHNTGELFF
CDR3nt: TGCAGCGTTGAAGGCCATAACACCGGGGAGCTGTTTTTT

v_gene: TRBV25-1
j_gene: TRBJ1-1
d_gene: TRBD1
abundance: .
CDR3aa: CASSERTGGVEAFF
CDR3nt: TGTGCCAGCAGTGAACGGACAGGGGGCGTAGAGGCTTTCTTT

v_gene: TRBV7-7
j_gene: TRBJ2-3
d_gene: TRBD1
abundance: .
CDR3aa: CASSLGTGDGDTQYF
CDR3nt: TGTGCTAGCAGCTTAGGGACAGGGGATGGAGATACGCAGTATTTT

v_gene: TRBV5-5
j_gene: TRBJ2-2
d_gene: TRBD2
abundance: .
CDR3aa: CASSFSSGRGDTGELFF
CDR3nt: TGTGCCAGCAGCTTCTCTAGCGGGAGAGGTGATACCGGGGAGCTGTTTTTT

v_gene: TRBV28
j_gene: TRBJ2-5
d_gene: TRBD1
abundance: .
CDR3aa: CASSLQGQSQETQYF
CDR3nt: TGTGCCAGCAGTTTACAGGGACAGTCACAAGAGACCCAGTACTTC

v_gene: TRBV7-9
j_gene: TRBJ1-5
d_gene: .
abundance: .
CDR3aa: CASSLDGGQPQHF
CDR3nt: TGTGCCAGCAGCTTAGACGGGGGCCAGCCCCAGCATTTT

v_gene: TRBV19
j_gene: TRBJ1-1
d_gene: TRBD1
abundance: .
CDR3aa: CASSPDRANTEAFF
CDR3nt: TGTGCCAGTTCACCGGACAGGGCGAACACTGAAGCTTTCTTT

v_gene: TRBV29-1
j_gene: TRBJ1-1
d_gene: .
abundance: .
CDR3aa: CSVEPTANTEAFF
CDR3nt: TGCAGCGTTGAACCGACAGCAAACACTGAAGCTTTCTTT

v_gene: TRBV3-1/TRBV3-2
j_gene: TRBJ2-7
d_gene: .
abundance: .
CDR3aa: CASSHAISGEQYF
CDR3nt: TGTGCCAGCAGCCATGCCATCTCTGGCGAGCAGTACTTC

v_gene: TRBV6-1
j_gene: TRBJ1-2
d_gene: .
abundance: .
CDR3aa: CASSDAGLGGYTF
CDR3nt: TGTGCCAGCAGTGATGCAGGGTTAGGGGGCTACACCTTC

v_gene: TRBV7-9
j_gene: TRBJ1-1
d_gene: .
abundance: .
CDR3aa: CASRFGSNTEAFF
CDR3nt: TGTGCCAGCAGGTTCGGATCAAACACTGAAGCTTTCTTT

v_gene: TRBV5-5
j_gene: TRBJ2-3
d_gene: .
abundance: .
CDR3aa: CASSFGDPVGTDTQYF
CDR3nt: TGTGCCAGCAGCTTCGGCGATCCTGTCGGCACAGATACGCAGTATTTT

v_gene: TRBV4-1
j_gene: TRBJ1-4
d_gene: .
abundance: .
CDR3aa: CASSQIGREKLFF
CDR3nt: TGCGCCAGCAGCCAAATAGGTCGTGAAAAACTGTTTTTT

v_gene: TRBV7-8
j_gene: TRBJ2-7
d_gene: .
abundance: .
CDR3aa: CASSLTQGLRNEQYF
CDR3nt: TGTGCCAGCAGCTTGACGCAGGGGTTGAGGAACGAGCAGTACTTC

v_gene: TRBV3-1/TRBV3-2
j_gene: TRBJ1-1
d_gene: TRBD1
abundance: .
CDR3aa: CASSPRRGLSTEAFF
CDR3nt: TGTGCCAGCAGCCCGCGCAGGGGGCTTAGTACTGAAGCTTTCTTT

v_gene: TRBV20-1
j_gene: TRBJ2-5
d_gene: .
abundance: .
CDR3aa: CSASTGKETQYF
CDR3nt: TGCAGTGCTAGTACCGGAAAAGAGACCCAGTACTTC

v_gene: TRBV5-5
j_gene: TRBJ1-1
d_gene: .
abundance: .
CDR3aa: CASTLTGLNTEAFF
CDR3nt: TGTGCCAGCACCTTGACAGGACTGAACACTGAAGCTTTCTTT

v_gene: TRBV28
j_gene: TRBJ2-3
d_gene: .
abundance: .
CDR3aa: CASSLETASSTDTQYF
CDR3nt: TGTGCCAGCAGTCTAGAGACAGCATCGAGCACAGATACGCAGTATTTT

v_gene: TRBV10-3
j_gene: TRBJ2-4
d_gene: .
abundance: .
CDR3aa: CAISDTGPKNIQYF
CDR3nt: TGTGCCATCAGTGATACCGGGCCTAAAAACATTCAGTACTTC

v_gene: TRBV7-6
j_gene: TRBJ1-5
d_gene: .
abundance: .
CDR3aa: CASSPGGRWASNQPQHF
CDR3nt: TGTGCCAGCAGCCCCGGTGGAAGGTGGGCGAGCAATCAGCCCCAGCATTTT

v_gene: TRBV4-3
j_gene: TRBJ2-7
d_gene: TRBD2
abundance: .
CDR3aa: CASSQGSSGSSYEQYF
CDR3nt: TGCGCCAGCAGCCAAGGATCTAGCGGGAGCTCCTACGAGCAGTACTTC

v_gene: TRBV4-1
j_gene: TRBJ1-1
d_gene: .
abundance: .
CDR3aa: CASSHTGRGPNTEAFF
CDR3nt: TGCGCCAGCAGCCATACAGGGCGGGGACCGAACACTGAAGCTTTCTTT